A selection of T cell receptor beta chains follows, all from one sample in a study of CD8 T cells in Susac syndrome. In TCRdb, the immunoSEQ multiplex PCR reads were re-called with MiXCR into one record per CDR3 protein. This sample has some 190,000 distinct CDR3 sequences, with 95% found just once. Input material: CD4+ T cells from PBMCs. The receptors were sampled from a human donor with multiple sclerosis. CDR3s include the opening cysteine and the closing phenylalanine or tryptophan. D genes are given only for firm matches. A clone size is listed for some rows: how often the clone was seen (once, few, many), or a class if it is expanded.

d_call	v_call	j_call	clone_size	cdr3_aa	cdr3_nt
TRBD1	TRBV6-5	TRBJ1-5	once	CASSSVGTGNQPQHF	TGTGCCAGCAGTTCTGTCGGGACAGGTAATCAGCCCCAGCATTTT
TRBD1	TRBV20-1	TRBJ1-1	-	CSASPQGDTEAFF	TGCAGTGCTAGCCCTCAGGGGGACACTGAAGCTTTCTTT
-	TRBV28	TRBJ1-1	-	CASSLGEGGNLF	TGTGCCAGCAGTTTGGGGGAAGGGGGAAACTTATTT
TRBD2	TRBV7-9	TRBJ2-5	-	CASSLGRAGGYQETQYF	TGTGCCAGCAGCTTAGGGCGAGCGGGGGGGTACCAAGAGACCCAGTACTTC
TRBD1	TRBV3-1	TRBJ1-5	-	CASSLGTGNQPQHF	TGTGCCAGCAGCCTCGGGACAGGCAATCAGCCCCAGCATTTT
TRBD1	TRBV20-1	TRBJ2-7	-	CSQGQGEVGGSYEQYF	TGCAGCCAGGGACAGGGTGAAGTAGGAGGCTCCTACGAGCAGTACTTC
-	TRBV20-1	TRBJ2-7	-	CSARSSGSLLGEQYF	TGCAGTGCTAGATCGTCAGGGTCCCTATTGGGTGAGCAGTACTTC
-	TRBV29-1	TRBJ2-4	-	CSVEVGAGAKNIQYF	TGCAGCGTTGAAGTGGGCGCGGGGGCCAAAAACATTCAGTACTTC
-	TRBV6-5	TRBJ1-1	-	CASSPIGQLNTEAFF	TGTGCCAGCAGCCCAATCGGACAACTGAACACTGAAGCTTTCTTT
TRBD2	TRBV9	TRBJ2-1	-	CASSVSGGLEDEQFF	TGTGCCAGCAGCGTATCGGGGGGGCTTGAGGATGAGCAGTTCTTC
TRBD1	TRBV2	TRBJ2-6	-	CASRWTGVGGANVLTF	TGTGCCAGCAGATGGACAGGTGTAGGTGGGGCCAACGTCCTGACTTTC
TRBD1	TRBV29-1	TRBJ2-5	-	CSVATGVKPGTQYF	TGCAGCGTCGCTACAGGGGTCAAACCAGGGACCCAGTACTTC
-	TRBV7-9	TRBJ2-5	-	CASSWTVETQYF	TGTGCCAGCAGCTGGACGGTGGAGACCCAGTACTTC
-	TRBV25-1	TRBJ2-1	-	CASSGRPPYNEQFF	TGTGCCAGCAGTGGCAGGCCACCCTACAATGAGCAGTTCTTC
TRBD1	TRBV5-6	TRBJ2-5	-	CASSAGQVMETQYF	TGTGCCAGCAGCGCGGGACAGGTGATGGAGACCCAGTACTTC
TRBD1	TRBV29-1	TRBJ1-2	-	CSVDRGTNYGYTF	TGCAGCGTCGACAGGGGGACTAACTATGGCTACACCTTC